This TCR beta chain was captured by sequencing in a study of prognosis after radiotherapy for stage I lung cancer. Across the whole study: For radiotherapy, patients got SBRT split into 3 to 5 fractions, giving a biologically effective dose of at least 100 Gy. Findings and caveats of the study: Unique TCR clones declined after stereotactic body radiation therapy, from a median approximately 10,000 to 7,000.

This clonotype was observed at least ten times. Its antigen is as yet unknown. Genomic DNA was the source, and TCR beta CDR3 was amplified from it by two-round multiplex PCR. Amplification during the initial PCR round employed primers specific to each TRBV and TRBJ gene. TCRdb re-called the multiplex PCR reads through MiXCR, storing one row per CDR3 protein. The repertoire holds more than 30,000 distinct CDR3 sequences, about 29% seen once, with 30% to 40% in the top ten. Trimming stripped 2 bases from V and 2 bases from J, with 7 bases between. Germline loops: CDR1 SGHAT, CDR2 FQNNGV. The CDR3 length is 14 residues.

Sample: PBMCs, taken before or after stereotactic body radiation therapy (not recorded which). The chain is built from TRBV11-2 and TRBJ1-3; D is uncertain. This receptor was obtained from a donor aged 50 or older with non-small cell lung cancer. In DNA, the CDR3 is TGTGCCAGCAGCTTAACCGTACCTGGAAACACCATATATTTT. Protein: CASSLTVPGNTIYF.